This T cell receptor (beta chain) comes out of a study of OX40 agonist ivuxolimab in advanced cancers. Study as a whole: Patients with hepatocellular carcinoma, melanoma, renal cell or head and neck cancer made up the dose-escalation patients. Among those enrolled, mean age was approximately 60 years (range about 20 to 79) and 82.7% were male. Past anti-PD-1, anti-PD-L1 or anti-CTLA-4 therapy was accepted, and 30% to 50% had received some. Study findings and constraints: Averaging showed that CD8+ T cells had more expanded clones than CD4+ did.

Germline V gene lookup returns CDR1 GTSNPN and CDR2 SVGIG (reference sequence). The CDR3 has 15 residues. Trimming stripped 3 bases from V and 7 bases from J, with 19 bases between. Here immunoSEQ multiplex PCR was the method, and the copy in TCRdb shows in-frame clones only, minus some. Found here are over 100,000 clones, around 89% of them singletons; the top ten hold more than 0.45%. To note about this clone: Its antigen is as yet unknown.

This sequence joins TRBV30 and TRBJ1-3; D is perhaps TRBD1 (6 bases). The TCR comes from an adult with an advanced solid tumor such as melanoma, head and neck, liver or kidney cancer. The specimen was CD4+ or CD8+ T cells sorted from blood, collected in a trial of the OX40 agonist ivuxolimab. Written as DNA, the CDR3 is TGTGCCTGGAGAAGACAGGAGGGATATTCGAACACCATATATTTT. This translates into CAWRRQEGYSNTIYF.